These 25 T cell receptor beta chains share one sample of origin, sequenced in a study of beta chain features in type 1 diabetes. What was sequenced were expressed TCRB transcripts, since all of the isolated RNA had been reverse transcribed. The method was immunoSEQ multiplex PCR; TCRdb's version includes in-frame clones alone and lacks a portion of them. Altogether 310,000 or so clones are present, approximately 8% being singletons, with the ten largest covering less than 0.45%. The sample was central memory CD4+ T cells from blood. These receptors were collected from a woman between 18 and 30 years old in good health.

In this sample, this clone turned up a few times. The chain is built from TRBV28 and TRBJ2-7, with TRBD1 identical over 11 bases. Germline V lookup: CDR1 MDHEN, CDR2 SYDVKM. V gave up 5 bases and J gave up 6 bases; unmatched junction bases: 12. CDR3 length equals 16 residues. The CDR3 reads CASSRIWGQGVSEQYF. CDR3 nucleotides: TGTGCCAGCAGTAGGATTTGGGGACAGGGGGTGAGCGAGCAGTACTTC.

This clone occurred a few times. The sample contains more than one DNA sequence encoding this CDR3. J is TRBJ1-5 and V is TRBV25-1, with D hard to call. V shed 2 bases and J shed 4 bases, with 3 bases lying between them. Germline CDR1 is MGHDK and CDR2 is SYGVNS. CDR3 length: 12 amino acids. CDR3 residues: CASSEGNQPQHF. In DNA form, the CDR3 reads TGTGCCAGCAGTGAAGGGAATCAGCCCCAGCATTTT.

This sequence joins TRBV5-1 and TRBJ1-3, with no clear D. The CDR3 runs 16 residues. Germline V gives CDR1 SGHRS, CDR2 YFSETQ. The V end lost 3 bases, the J end lost 0 bases, and 13 bases lay between the germline ends. CDR3 sequence: CASSSSGGPSGNTIYF. The CDR3 DNA reads TGCGCCAGCAGCTCCTCGGGTGGGCCCTCTGGAAACACCATATATTTT.

The sample holds a few counts of this clone. The chain is built from TRBV5-4 and TRBJ2-1; 9 nucleotides line up with TRBD1. The germline V gene encodes CDR1 SGHNT and CDR2 YYREEE (reference sequence). The CDR3 has 16 residues. V trimming: 2 bases; J trimming: 8 bases; junction bases outside the gene matches: 11. The chain's CDR3 is CASSLETGQGGYEQFF. The DNA of the CDR3 is TGTGCCAGCAGCTTAGAAACGGGACAGGGAGGCTATGAGCAGTTCTTC.

This sequence joins TRBV6-1 and TRBJ2-7; TRBD2 is a possible D gene (7 bases). V dropped 1 base and J dropped 5 bases, with 18 bases sitting between them. The CDR3 length is 16 residues. The germline gives CDR1 MNHNS, CDR2 SASEGT. In DNA, the CDR3 is TGTGCCAGCAGTGAAGGGGCGGGGGCGCGTGGCCACGAGCAGTACTTC. The encoded protein is CASSEGAGARGHEQYF.

This clone was picked up a small number of times. The V gene is TRBV11-2, the J gene TRBJ2-1; D remains ambiguous. CDR1 and CDR2 from the germline V gene are SGHAT and FQNNGV. The CDR3 length is 13 residues. Deletions cut 1 base from V and 4 bases from J, with 5 bases between. The CDR3 DNA is TGTGCCAGCAGCTTAGGCCCTTACAATGAGCAGTTCTTC. Its translation: CASSLGPYNEQFF.

V gene TRBV19 combines with J gene TRBJ2-1; maybe TRBD2 (6 bases). CDR1 is LNHDA, CDR2 SQIVND, per germline (reference sequence). Trimming took off 5 bases at V and 6 bases at J, with 14 bases between the two ends. The CDR3 covers 14 residues. The DNA for the CDR3 is TGTGCCAGTAGTCCGGGAGAGGTGCGCAATGAGCAGTTCTTC. Translating it yields CASSPGEVRNEQFF. Together with reference TRBV19 and TRBJ2-1, the CDR3 gives the full variable domain: DGGITQSPKYLFRKEGQNVTLSCEQNLNHDAMYWYRQDPGQGLRLIYYSQIVNDFQKGDIAEGYSVSREKKESFPLTVTSAQKNPTAFYLCASSPGEVRNEQFFGPGTRLTVL.

V usage is TRBV5-4 and J usage is TRBJ2-1; a possible D gene is TRBD1 (5 bases). This CDR3 is 16 amino acids long. The ends were cut back, 4 bases at V and 0 bases at J, with 14 bases in the middle. CDR1 and CDR2 from the germline V gene are SGHNT and YYREEE (reference sequence). The CDR3 here is CASSPATDSSYNEQFF. DNA of the CDR3: TGTGCCAGCAGCCCCGCGACAGATAGCTCCTACAATGAGCAGTTCTTC.

The chain joins TRBV5-1 to TRBJ2-5; D gene ambiguous. The length of the CDR3 is 13 residues. Germline loops: CDR1 SGHRS, CDR2 YFSETQ. Trimming removed 0 bases from V and 5 bases from J, with 8 bases in between. For the CDR3, the DNA is TGCGCCAGCAGCTTGGCACGGAAGGAGACCCAGTACTTC. It yields the protein CASSLARKETQYF.

Points on this clone: Additional DNA sequences in this sample encode the identical CDR3. The chain joins TRBV10-3 to TRBJ1-2; D not certain. Trimming took off 0 bases at V and 4 bases at J, with 3 bases between the two ends. The V gene's germline CDR1 is ENHRY and CDR2 SYGVKD. CDR3 size: 12 residues. CDR3 sequence reads: CAISESSYGYTF. DNA for the CDR3: TGTGCCATCAGTGAGTCCTCCTATGGCTACACCTTC.

The chain couples TRBV14 to TRBJ2-7; D may be TRBD1 (5 bases). The germline V and J ends were trimmed by 1 base and 8 bases, with 6 bases remaining between them. The length of the CDR3 is 11 residues. Germline lookup yields CDR1 SGHDN and CDR2 FVKESK. The CDR3 is CASSQVGQQYF. CDR3 in DNA: TGTGCCAGCAGCCAAGTGGGGCAGCAGTACTTC.

The table lists this clone with many counts. This CDR3 reads CASSQADRSNTGELFF. As DNA, the CDR3 is TGCGCCAGCAGCCAAGCGGACAGGTCGAACACCGGGGAGCTGTTTTTT. The chain employs TRBV4-3 and TRBJ2-2, with 7 bases that match TRBD1. CDR1 and CDR2 (germline): LGHNA, YSLEER. The junction had 2 bases not matched to a gene; V was cut back by 1 base and J by 0 bases. This CDR3 is built from 16 residues.

This clone was seen a handful of times. This chain connects TRBV4-2 to TRBJ1-1, with D hard to call. CDR1 is LGHNA and CDR2 is YNFKEQ in the germline V gene. The CDR3 has 14 residues. Trimming pared 1 base from V and 5 bases from J, leaving 11 bases between. CDR3 in DNA: TGTGCCAGCAGCCAAGGAGGGTTAAGAACTGAAGCTTTCTTT. It specifies CASSQGGLRTEAFF.

The chain combines TRBV2 with TRBJ1-5, with 11 bases identical to TRBD1. Germline V gene lookup returns CDR1 SNHLY and CDR2 FYNNEI. Unmatched junction bases numbered 4, after V lost 5 bases and J lost 7 bases. CDR3 size: 14 residues. The CDR3 region has the DNA TGTGCCAGCAGTAGGTGGGACAGGGGGCAGCCCCAGCATTTT. Protein: CASSRWDRGQPQHF.

CDR3 loop: CASSRSNYEQYF. The CDR3 bases are TGTGCCAGCAGCCGTTCTAACTACGAGCAGTACTTC. J is TRBJ2-7 and V is TRBV11-2; D not certain. V was shortened by 5 bases and J by 3 bases, with 8 bases between the two germline ends. CDR3 size: 12 residues. CDR1 and CDR2 (germline): SGHAT, FQNNGV.

The chain combines TRBV5-1 with TRBJ2-1; possibly TRBD2 for D (6 bases). Germline V gene data show CDR1 as SGHRS and CDR2 as YFSETQ. The CDR3 loop spans 15 amino acids. Trimming pared 4 bases from V and 0 bases from J, leaving 11 bases between. The CDR3 coding sequence is TGCGCCAGCAGCGGGGCCGGGAGCTCCTACAATGAGCAGTTCTTC. Translation gives CASSGAGSSYNEQFF.

This clone was picked up a small number of times. The rearrangement uses TRBV7-2 and TRBJ2-6; the D gene is possibly TRBD1 (6 bases). This CDR3 contains 17 residues. Per germline, CDR1 SGHTA and CDR2 FQGNSA. V lost 1 base to trimming and J lost 2 bases, with 12 bases between them. The CDR3 coding sequence is TGTGCCAGCAGCTTAGAGACAGGTTTACCTGGGGCCAACGTCCTGACTTTC. Translation gives CASSLETGLPGANVLTF.

V usage is TRBV28 and J usage is TRBJ1-1; D is unclear. The CDR3 has 15 residues. From germline, CDR1 is MDHEN and CDR2 SYDVKM. V lost 3 bases, J lost 1 base, and 12 bases lay in between. The CDR3 bases are TGTGCCAGCAGTTTCGCGGATACATCGAACACTGAAGCTTTCTTT. Translating gives CASSFADTSNTEAFF.

At least ten counts were recorded for this clone. This rearrangement joins TRBV2 to TRBJ2-1; D is uncertain. Trimming stripped 3 bases from V and 7 bases from J, with 16 bases between. CDR3 length equals 15 residues. Germline CDR1 is SNHLY and CDR2 is FYNNEI. For the CDR3, the DNA is TGTGCCAGCAGTGAGGTACTGGCTCAAGGGAATGAGCAGTTCTTC. Its protein is CASSEVLAQGNEQFF. The variable domain in full, with the rest retrieved from reference TRBV2 and TRBJ2-1, is EPEVTQTPSHQVTQMGQEVILRCVPISNHLYFYWYRQILGQKVEFLVSFYNNEISEKSEIFDDQFSVERPDGSNFTLKIRSTKLEDSAMYFCASSEVLAQGNEQFFGPGTRLTVL.

The chain couples TRBV29-1 to TRBJ2-1, with D possibly matching TRBD2 (6 bases). Trimming pared 4 bases from V and 2 bases from J, leaving 9 bases between. Germline V CDR1 and CDR2: SQVTM, ANQGSEA. CDR3 length: 13 residues. CDR3 loop: CSVGWEAYNEQFF. The CDR3 bases are TGCAGCGTTGGGTGGGAGGCCTACAATGAGCAGTTCTTC.

J is TRBJ2-2 and V is TRBV2, with TRBD2 identical over 7 bases. Germline CDR1 and CDR2: SNHLY and FYNNEI. V was pared by 6 bases and J by 6 bases, with 7 bases of the junction left unmatched. The CDR3 runs to 14 residues. CDR3 sequence: CASSYGGVAGELFF. In DNA form, the CDR3 reads TGTGCCAGCAGCTATGGGGGGGTCGCCGGGGAGCTGTTTTTT.

This clone was observed a few times. J is TRBJ2-1 and V is TRBV2; D is uncertain. This CDR3 contains 13 residues. Germline assignment: CDR1 SNHLY and CDR2 FYNNEI. Trimming took 3 bases from V and 6 from J, leaving 9 bases between them. As DNA, the CDR3 is TGTGCCAGCAGTGATGGCGCTTCCAATGAGCAGTTCTTC. This gives the protein CASSDGASNEQFF.

In this sample, this clone turned up a few times. The V gene is TRBV6-5, the J gene TRBJ2-7; D is undetermined. The V end was cut by 5 bases, the J end by 2 bases, with 13 bases between. Germline V lookup: CDR1 MNHEY, CDR2 SVGAGI. The CDR3 totals 14 residues. CDR3 in amino acids: CASSPNGVPYEQYF. In nucleotides, the CDR3 is TGTGCCAGCAGTCCCAATGGGGTTCCCTACGAGCAGTACTTC.

This clone was observed a few times. V usage is TRBV11-1 and J usage is TRBJ2-3; 8 positions match TRBD2. V was pared by 5 bases and J by 3 bases, with 7 bases of the junction left unmatched. The CDR3 is 15 amino acids. Germline V gene sequence: CDR1 SGHAT, CDR2 FQDESV (reference sequence). CDR3 nucleotides: TGTGCCAGCAGCCTTGTAGCGGGATGGACAGATACGCAGTATTTT. Its protein product is CASSLVAGWTDTQYF.

The chain carries TRBV7-2 and TRBJ1-4; no clear D. Germline V lookup: CDR1 SGHTA, CDR2 FQGNSA. The CDR3 length is 14 residues. The ends were cut back, 5 bases at V and 8 bases at J, with 15 bases in the middle. The CDR3 sequence is CASSPSPGFEKLFF. The CDR3 coding sequence is TGTGCCAGCAGCCCAAGCCCGGGGTTCGAAAAACTGTTTTTT.